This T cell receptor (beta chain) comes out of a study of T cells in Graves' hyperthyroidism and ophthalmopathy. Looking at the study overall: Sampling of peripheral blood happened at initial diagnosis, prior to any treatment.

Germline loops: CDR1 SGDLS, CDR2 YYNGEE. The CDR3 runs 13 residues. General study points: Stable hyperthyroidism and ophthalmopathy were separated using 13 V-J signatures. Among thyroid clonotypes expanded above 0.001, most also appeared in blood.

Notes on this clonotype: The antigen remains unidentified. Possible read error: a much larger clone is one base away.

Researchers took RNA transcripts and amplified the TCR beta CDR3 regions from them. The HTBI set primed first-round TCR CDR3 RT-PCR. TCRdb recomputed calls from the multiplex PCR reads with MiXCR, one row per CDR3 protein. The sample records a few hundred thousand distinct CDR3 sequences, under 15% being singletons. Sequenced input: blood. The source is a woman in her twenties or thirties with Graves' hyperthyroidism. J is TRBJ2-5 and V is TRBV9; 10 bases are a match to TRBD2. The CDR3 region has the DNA TGTGCCGGCAGCGTTAGCGGGAGGGAGACCCAGTACTTC. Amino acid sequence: CAGSVSGRETQYF.